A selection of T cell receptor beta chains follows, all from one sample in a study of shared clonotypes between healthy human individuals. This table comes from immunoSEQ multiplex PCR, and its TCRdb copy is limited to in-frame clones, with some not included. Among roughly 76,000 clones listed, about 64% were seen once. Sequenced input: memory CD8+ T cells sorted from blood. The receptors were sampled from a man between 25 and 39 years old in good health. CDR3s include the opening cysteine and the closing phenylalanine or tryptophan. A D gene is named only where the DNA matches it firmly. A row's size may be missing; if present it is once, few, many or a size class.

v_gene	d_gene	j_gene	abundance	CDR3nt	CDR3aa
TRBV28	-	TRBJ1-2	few	TGTGCCAGCAGTCTATACGACCGACCTAACTATGGCTACACCTTC	CASSLYDRPNYGYTF
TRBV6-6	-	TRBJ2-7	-	TGTGCCAGCAGTTACGATAGCGAGGGCTCCTACGAGCAGTACTTC	CASSYDSEGSYEQYF
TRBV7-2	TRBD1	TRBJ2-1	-	TGTGCCAGCAGCGCGGGGACAGGGAGGCATGAGCAGTTCTTC	CASSAGTGRHEQFF
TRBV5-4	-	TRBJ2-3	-	TGTGCCAGCAGCTTAAGACTGGATACGCAGTATTTT	CASSLRLDTQYF
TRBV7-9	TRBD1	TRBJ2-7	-	TGTGCCAGCAGCCACTCCGGGACAGCTCGTTCCTACGAGCAGTACTTC	CASSHSGTARSYEQYF
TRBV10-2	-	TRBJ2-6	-	TGCGCCAGCAGTTGGAGTCGGGCCAACGTCCTGACTTTC	CASSWSRANVLTF
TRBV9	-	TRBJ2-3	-	TGTGCCAGCAGCCCCAGCGATCGAGCTACAGATACGCAGTATTTT	CASSPSDRATDTQYF
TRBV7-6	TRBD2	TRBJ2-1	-	TGTGCCAGCAGCTGGACTAGCGGGAATGAGCAGTTCTTC	CASSWTSGNEQFF
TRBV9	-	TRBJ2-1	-	TGTGCCAGCAGCCCCCCCCTAGGAGAATGGGAGCAGTTCTTC	CASSPPLGEWEQFF
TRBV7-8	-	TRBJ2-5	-	TGTGCCAGCTCAGGGGGGTGGGCGAGGGAGACCCAGTACTTC	CASSGGWARETQYF
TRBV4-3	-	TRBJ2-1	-	TGCGCCAGCAGCCAAGTCTGGATTCCTGTTGGGGGTGCCTACAATGAGCAGTTCTTC	CASSQVWIPVGGAYNEQFF
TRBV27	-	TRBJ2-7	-	TGTGCCAGCAGCCTCACAGGGTATTCCTCCTACGAGCAGTACTTC	CASSLTGYSSYEQYF
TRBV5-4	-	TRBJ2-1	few	TGTGCCAGCAGCCGGGACTTTTACAATGAGCAGTTCTTC	CASSRDFYNEQFF
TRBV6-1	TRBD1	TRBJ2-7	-	TGTGCCAGCAGTGGAGAACAGGGGTACGAGCAGTACTTC	CASSGEQGYEQYF
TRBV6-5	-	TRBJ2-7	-	TGTGCCAGCAGTGGGACCTACGAGCAGTACTTC	CASSGTYEQYF
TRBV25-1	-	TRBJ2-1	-	TGTGCCAGCAGTGGGATACAGGGTTTTGGATTCCATGAGCAGTTCTTC	CASSGIQGFGFHEQFF
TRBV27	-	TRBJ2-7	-	TGTGCCAGCAGCTCAATATTGGTAGGGAGATACGAGCAGTACTTC	CASSSILVGRYEQYF
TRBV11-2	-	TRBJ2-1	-	TGTGCCAGCAGCTTACAGGGGATGGGAAGGGATGAGCAGTTCTTC	CASSLQGMGRDEQFF
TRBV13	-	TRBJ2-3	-	TGTGCCAGCAGCTTGGCAGGTGAAACTAGCACAGATACGCAGTATTTT	CASSLAGETSTDTQYF
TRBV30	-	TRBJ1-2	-	TGTGCCTGGACCGCGAATCAAATAGGCGGCTACACCTTC	CAWTANQIGGYTF
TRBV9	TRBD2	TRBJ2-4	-	TGTGCCAGCAGCGTAGATCCGACTAGCGGAGTCAAAAACATTCAGTACTTC	CASSVDPTSGVKNIQYF
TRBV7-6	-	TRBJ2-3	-	TGTGCCAGCAGCTTGTCTCCTAGCACAGATACGCAGTATTTT	CASSLSPSTDTQYF
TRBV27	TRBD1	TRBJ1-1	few	TGTGCCAGCAGTCCTATCGGGACAGGGAACACTGAAGCTTTCTTT	CASSPIGTGNTEAFF